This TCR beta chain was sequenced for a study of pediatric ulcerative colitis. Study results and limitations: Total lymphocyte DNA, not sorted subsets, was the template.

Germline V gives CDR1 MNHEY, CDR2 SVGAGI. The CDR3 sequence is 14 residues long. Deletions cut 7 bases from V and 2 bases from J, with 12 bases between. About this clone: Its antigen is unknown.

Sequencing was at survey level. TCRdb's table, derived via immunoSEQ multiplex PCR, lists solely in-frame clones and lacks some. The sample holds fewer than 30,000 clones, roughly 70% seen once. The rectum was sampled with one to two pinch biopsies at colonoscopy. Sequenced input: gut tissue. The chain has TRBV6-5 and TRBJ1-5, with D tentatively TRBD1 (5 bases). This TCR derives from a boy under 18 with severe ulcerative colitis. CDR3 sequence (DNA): TGTGCCAGCAAGCGGGGGGACGGCAATCAGCCCCAGCATTTT. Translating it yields CASKRGDGNQPQHF.